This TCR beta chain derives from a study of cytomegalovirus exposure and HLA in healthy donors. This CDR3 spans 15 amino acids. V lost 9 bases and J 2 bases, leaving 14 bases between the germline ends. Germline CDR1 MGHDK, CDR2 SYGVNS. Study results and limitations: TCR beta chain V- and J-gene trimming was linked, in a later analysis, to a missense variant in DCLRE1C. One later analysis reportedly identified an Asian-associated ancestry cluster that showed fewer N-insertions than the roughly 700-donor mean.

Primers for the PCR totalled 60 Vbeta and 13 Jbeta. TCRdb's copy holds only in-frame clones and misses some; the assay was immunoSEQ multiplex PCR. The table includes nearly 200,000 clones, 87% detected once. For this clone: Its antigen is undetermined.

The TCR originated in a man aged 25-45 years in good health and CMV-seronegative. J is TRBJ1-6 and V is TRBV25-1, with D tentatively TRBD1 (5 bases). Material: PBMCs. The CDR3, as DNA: TGTGCCAGTAGCAAGGGGCGTGCCTATAATTCACCCCTCCACTTT. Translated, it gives CASSKGRAYNSPLHF.